One sample yielded the 11 T cell receptor beta chains listed below, sequenced in a study of spatial heterogeneity in lung cancer. Whole-study results and caveats: For expanded intratumoral alpha and beta TCRs, counts tracked tumor mutation counts.

TCRdb redid the calling of the 5' RACE reads with MiXCR, one entry per CDR3 protein. The sample has roughly 11,000 distinct CDR3 sequences; 13% to 15% are singletons. Their target antigens are unknown. The time point is: sample taken at primary tumor resection. This specimen was lung tumor tissue, taken at surgery. The receptors shown here come from a male donor with early-stage non-small cell lung cancer.

This clonotype has at least ten counts. The genes are TRBV14 and TRBJ2-3; D is uncertain. This CDR3 comprises 16 residues. CDR1 is SGHDN and CDR2 is FVKESK in the germline V gene. V shed 1 base and J shed 0 bases, with 11 bases lying between them. CDR3 protein: CASSQGQSSSTDTQYF. The DNA of the CDR3 is TGTGCCAGCAGCCAAGGACAAAGTTCTAGCACAGATACGCAGTATTTT.

This clonotype was counted ten times or more. Written as DNA, the CDR3 is TGTGCCAGCAGCTTGGGGGCGCTAGCGGGAGGGACAGATACGCAGTATTTT. This translates into CASSLGALAGGTDTQYF. The chain couples TRBV5-4 to TRBJ2-3, with 12 positions matching TRBD2. Per the germline V gene, CDR1 is SGHNT and CDR2 is YYREEE (reference sequence). The CDR3 sequence is 17 residues long. The J segment lost 3 bases and the V segment lost 0 bases, leaving 5 bases of the junction unmatched. The whole variable domain, filled in from reference TRBV5-4 and TRBJ2-3, reads ETGVTQSPTHLIKTRGQQVTLRCSSQSGHNTVSWYQQALGQGPQFIFQYYREEENGRGNFPPRFSGLQFPNYSSELNVNALELDDSALYLCASSLGALAGGTDTQYFGPGTRLTVL.

The rearrangement links TRBV7-9 to TRBJ2-7, with D possibly matching TRBD1 (5 bases). Germline V lookup: CDR1 SEHNR, CDR2 FQNEAQ (reference sequence). With 1 base removed from V and 5 bases from J, the gap between germline ends came to 12 bases. This CDR3 has 14 amino acids. CDR3 sequence (DNA): TGTGCCAGCAGCTTAGGACGGACAATCCACGAGCAGTACTTC. Protein: CASSLGRTIHEQYF.

There are a few counts of this clonotype. V usage is TRBV20-1 and J usage is TRBJ2-3; 8 nucleotides align to TRBD2. Germline trimming cut 6 bases from V and 2 bases from J; bases unmatched to any gene: 16. Germline V CDR1 and CDR2: DFQATT, SNEGSKA (reference sequence). This CDR3 contains 17 residues. CDR3 in amino acids: CSAHPLSGRGVTDTQYF. CDR3 in DNA: TGCAGTGCGCATCCTCTAAGCGGGAGAGGAGTCACAGATACGCAGTATTTT.

This clonotype counts as medium-sized. The chain employs TRBV20-1 and TRBJ2-2; 8 bases agree with TRBD2. This CDR3 region has 14 residues. Germline CDR1 DFQATT, CDR2 SNEGSKA (reference sequence). V lost 5 bases, J lost 4 bases, and 6 bases stayed unmatched. CDR3 sequence: CSASSGRGTGELFF. Written as DNA, the CDR3 is TGCAGTGCTTCGAGCGGGAGAGGCACCGGGGAGCTGTTTTTT.

This clonotype was observed at least ten times. The chain uses TRBV7-9 and TRBJ1-5, with D tentatively TRBD1 (5 bases). The V gene's germline CDR1 is SEHNR and CDR2 FQNEAQ (reference sequence). The V and J ends lost 2 bases and 6 bases respectively, with 20 bases between them. The CDR3 contains 17 residues. The CDR3 spells CASSLSNPRVQGQPQHF. The DNA of the CDR3 is TGTGCCAGCAGCTTATCCAACCCCAGGGTCCAAGGTCAGCCCCAGCATTTT. The entire variable domain, with the rest obtained from reference TRBV7-9 and TRBJ1-5, is as follows: DTGVSQNPRHKITKRGQNVTFRCDPISEHNRLYWYRQTLGQGPEFLTYFQNEAQLEKSRLLSDRFSAERPKGSFSTLEIQRTEQGDSAMYLCASSLSNPRVQGQPQHFGDGTRLSIL.

This clonotype is termed medium-sized. This chain links TRBV20-1 with TRBJ1-2; 8 bases agree with TRBD1. Germline CDR1 is DFQATT and CDR2 is SNEGSKA (reference sequence). The trim removed 3 bases at V and 4 bases at J, leaving 7 bases unmatched. The CDR3 is 14 amino acids. The CDR3 loop is CSARRSGGVYGYTF. The DNA of the CDR3 is TGCAGTGCTAGGCGGTCAGGGGGCGTCTATGGCTACACCTTC.

The V gene is TRBV12-3 or TRBV12-4, the J gene TRBJ2-1; D uncertain. V dropped 6 bases and J dropped 5 bases, with 11 bases sitting between them. The CDR3 contains 13 residues. CDR3: CASSSRVDNEQFF. Written as DNA, the CDR3 is TGTGCCAGCAGCTCGAGAGTGGACAATGAGCAGTTCTTC.

This clonotype was observed many times. The chain combines TRBV7-6 with TRBJ2-6; D is unclear. Trimming took 5 bases from V and 0 from J, leaving 11 bases between them. Germline loops: CDR1 SGHVS, CDR2 FNYEAQ. The CDR3 totals 16 residues. The DNA for the CDR3 is TGTGCCAGCAGCCCCCAGCAAGGCTCTGGGGCCAACGTCCTGACTTTC. It encodes CASSPQQGSGANVLTF.

The sample holds many counts of this clonotype. The chain employs TRBV7-2 and TRBJ2-1; 11 nucleotides line up with TRBD2. Germline CDR1 is SGHTA and CDR2 is FQGNSA. V lost 4 bases and J lost 6; bases outside the gene matches: 8. The CDR3 runs 16 residues. The CDR3 DNA follows: TGTGCCAGCAGCTCAAATGCGGGACTAGCGGCCAATGAGCAGTTCTTC. Translated, it gives CASSSNAGLAANEQFF.

This clonotype was counted ten times or more. The V and J genes are TRBV9 and TRBJ2-3; 8 bases align to TRBD1. CDR1 SGDLS and CDR2 YYNGEE come from the germline V gene. This CDR3 is 16 amino acids long. Germline trimming cut 1 base from V and 3 bases from J; bases unmatched to any gene: 7. CDR3 region: CASSVMGDRWTDTQYF. The CDR3 DNA reads TGTGCCAGCAGCGTAATGGGGGACAGGTGGACAGATACGCAGTATTTT. Full variable domain (missing parts from reference TRBV9 and TRBJ2-3): DSGVTQTPKHLITATGQRVTLRCSPRSGDLSVYWYQQSLDQGLQFLIQYYNGEERAKGNILERFSAQQFPDLHSELNLSSLELGDSALYFCASSVMGDRWTDTQYFGPGTRLTVL.